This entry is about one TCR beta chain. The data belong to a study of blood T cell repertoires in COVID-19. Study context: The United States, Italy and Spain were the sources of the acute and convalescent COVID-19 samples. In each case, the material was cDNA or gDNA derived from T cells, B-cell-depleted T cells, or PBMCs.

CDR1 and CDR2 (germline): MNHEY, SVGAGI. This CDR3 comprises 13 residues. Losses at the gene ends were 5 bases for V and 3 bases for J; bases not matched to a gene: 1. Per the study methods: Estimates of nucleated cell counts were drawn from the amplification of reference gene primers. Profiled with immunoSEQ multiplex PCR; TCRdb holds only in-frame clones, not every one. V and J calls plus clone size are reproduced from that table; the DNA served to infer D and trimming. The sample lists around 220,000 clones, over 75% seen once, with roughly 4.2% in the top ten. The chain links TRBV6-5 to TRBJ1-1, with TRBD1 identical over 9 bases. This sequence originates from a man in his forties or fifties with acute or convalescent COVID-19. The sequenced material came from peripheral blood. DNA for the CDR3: TGTGCCAGCAGTCGACAGGGGGACACTGAAGCTTTCTTT. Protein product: CASSRQGDTEAFF.